This T cell receptor (beta chain) was sequenced for a study of T-cell reconstitution after alpha-beta-depleted transplantation in children. Study-level points and caveats: The main origin of T-cell counts and diversity one year after transplant was newly produced T cells. Certain patients had high TCRbeta diversity at day 60, and it came from recipient T cells and thymic progenitors that survived.

It was with unique molecular identifiers that the TCRbeta library was prepared. A single record per CDR3 protein comes from TCRdb applying MiXCR to the PCR reads. The sample shows hundreds of thousands of distinct CDR3 sequences, 15% to 20% of them seen only once. This clonotype was picked up a small number of times. Antigen unknown. CDR1 is SGHAT, CDR2 FQDESV, per germline (reference sequence). The CDR3 spans 15 residues. The trim removed 8 bases at V and 3 bases at J, leaving 10 bases unmatched. Here the sequenced sample was PBMCs, mostly from graft donor cells, taken 360 days after TCRalphabeta/CD19-depleted stem cell transplant. The rearrangement joins TRBV11-1 to TRBJ1-2; 9 bases fit TRBD1. This TCR came from a male patient between 10 and 17 years old who had a stem cell transplant for acute lymphoblastic leukemia, so the T cells may come from the graft donor. The CDR3 nucleotides read TGTGCCAGCGGCCTACCGGGACAGGGCCACTATGGCTACACCTTC. Translated: CASGLPGQGHYGYTF. The entire variable domain, with the rest obtained from reference TRBV11-1 and TRBJ1-2, is as follows: EAEVAQSPRYKITEKSQAVAFWCDPISGHATLYWYRQILGQGPELLVQFQDESVVDDSQLPKDRFSAERLKGVDSTLKIQPAELGDSAMYLCASGLPGQGHYGYTFGSGTRLTVV.